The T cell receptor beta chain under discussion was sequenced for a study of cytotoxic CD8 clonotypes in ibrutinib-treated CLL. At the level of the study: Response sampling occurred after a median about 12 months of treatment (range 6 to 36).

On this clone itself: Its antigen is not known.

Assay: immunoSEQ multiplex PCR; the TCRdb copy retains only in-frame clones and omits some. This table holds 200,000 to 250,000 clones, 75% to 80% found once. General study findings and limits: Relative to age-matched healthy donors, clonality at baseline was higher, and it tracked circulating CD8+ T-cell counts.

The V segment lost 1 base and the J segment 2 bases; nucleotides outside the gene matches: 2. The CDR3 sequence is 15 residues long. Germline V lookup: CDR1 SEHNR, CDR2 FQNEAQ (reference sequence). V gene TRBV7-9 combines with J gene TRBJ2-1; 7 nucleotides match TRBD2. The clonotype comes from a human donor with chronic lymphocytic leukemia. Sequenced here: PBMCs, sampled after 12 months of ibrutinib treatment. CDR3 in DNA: TGTGCCAGCAGCTTAGGTCGGGGGGCCTACAATGAGCAGTTCTTC. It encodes CASSLGRGAYNEQFF.